Each of the 22 T cell receptor beta chains below was sequenced from the same sample in a study of cytomegalovirus exposure and HLA in healthy donors. Researchers ran the PCR with 60 Vbeta and 13 Jbeta primers. TCRdb's table, derived via immunoSEQ multiplex PCR, lists solely in-frame clones and lacks some. The sample table sets out around 110,000 clones. Specimen: PBMCs. These receptors were taken from a man aged 25 to 40 in good health and CMV-seronegative.

The chain couples TRBV10-3 to TRBJ2-5, with D possibly being TRBD2 (5 bases). The length of the CDR3 is 12 residues. The germline CDR1 and CDR2 sequences are ENHRY and SYGVKD. V lost 3 bases and J 4 bases, leaving 6 bases between the germline ends. The CDR3 loop is CAISEEGETQYF. The CDR3 DNA is TGTGCCATCAGTGAAGAGGGAGAGACCCAGTACTTC.

The chain links TRBV18 to TRBJ1-4, with 8 bases aligning to TRBD1. The V gene end was trimmed by 2 bases and the J gene end by 8 bases; junction bases not matched to a gene: 4. The CDR3 runs to 14 residues. Germline V gene data show CDR1 as KGHSH and CDR2 as LQKENI. CDR3 residues: CASSPRTGREKLFF. The CDR3, as DNA: TGTGCCAGCTCACCAAGGACAGGGAGGGAAAAACTGTTTTTT.

This sequence joins TRBV5-1 and TRBJ2-1; 11 positions agree with TRBD1. This CDR3 has 15 residues. V trimming: 4 bases; J trimming: 12 bases; junction bases outside the gene matches: 12. Germline V gene lookup returns CDR1 SGHRS and CDR2 YFSETQ. CDR3 bases: TGCGCCAGCAGCCAAGGACAGGGGGCCCAACGAGGGCAGTTCTTC. As protein: CASSQGQGAQRGQFF.

This chain joins TRBV20-1 and TRBJ1-1; D gene ambiguous. Germline lookup yields CDR1 DFQATT and CDR2 SNEGSKA (reference sequence). CDR3 size: 11 residues. V lost 2 bases and J 1 base, leaving 2 bases between the germline ends. The CDR3 nucleotides read TGCAGTGCTAGACAGAACACTGAAGCTTTCTTT. Protein sequence: CSARQNTEAFF.

The gene calls are TRBV6-1 and TRBJ2-1, with 8 nucleotides matching TRBD2. CDR1 is MNHNS and CDR2 is SASEGT in the germline V gene. This CDR3 region has 18 residues. The ends lost 4 bases at V and 5 bases at J; junction bases unmatched: 16. The CDR3 sequence: CASSARPNGGDPNNEQFF. CDR3 in DNA: TGTGCCAGCAGTGCCCGACCCAACGGGGGGGACCCTAACAATGAGCAGTTCTTC.

The chain joins TRBV7-6 to TRBJ1-2; 8 bases match TRBD1. Unmatched junction bases numbered 4, after V lost 2 bases and J lost 8 bases. This CDR3 is built from 13 residues. Germline V CDR1 and CDR2: SGHVS, FNYEAQ. CDR3 nucleotide sequence: TGTGCCAGCAGCTTACGGGACAGGAGAGGCTACACCTTC. Translated, it gives CASSLRDRRGYTF.

The rearrangement links TRBV15 to TRBJ2-7; the match to TRBD1 covers 8 bases. This CDR3 has 16 residues. The V gene end was trimmed by 0 bases and the J gene end by 0 bases; junction bases not matched to a gene: 4. Germline CDR1 and CDR2: LNHNV and YYDKDF (reference sequence). Here the CDR3 DNA reads TGTGCCACCAGCAGAGATCGGGACAGGAGCTCCTACGAGCAGTACTTC. Translated: CATSRDRDRSSYEQYF.

The V call is TRBV7-2, the J call TRBJ2-1; 8 bases are a match to TRBD1. The CDR3 spans 15 residues. Germline-derived CDR1 and CDR2 are SGHTA and FQGNSA. Trimming took 1 base from V and 9 from J; bases not matched to a gene: 8. CDR3 sequence reads: CASSLVGRGPTEQFF. CDR3 coding DNA: TGTGCCAGCAGCTTAGTCGGCAGGGGGCCAACTGAGCAGTTCTTC.

The chain joins TRBV30 to TRBJ2-5, with a weak D call TRBD1 (5 bases). Germline-derived CDR1 and CDR2 are GTSNPN and SVGIG (reference sequence). The ends were cut back, 3 bases at V and 5 bases at J, with 19 bases in the middle. CDR3 length equals 15 residues. CDR3 coding DNA: TGTGCCTGGAGCAAATATAAAGGGGCCGCGGAGACCCAGTACTTC. Protein sequence: CAWSKYKGAAETQYF.

The chain uses TRBV27 and TRBJ1-2; 11 nucleotides match TRBD1. This CDR3 comprises 17 residues. From germline, CDR1 is MNHEY and CDR2 SMNVEV (reference sequence). Unmatched junction bases numbered 8, after V lost 5 bases and J lost 0 bases. The CDR3 DNA sequence: TGTGCCAGCAGTGAAGGGACAGGGGGGATCACTAACTATGGCTACACCTTC. Translated: CASSEGTGGITNYGYTF.

This chain joins TRBV7-2 and TRBJ2-7; the match to TRBD1 covers 9 bases. Germline assignment: CDR1 SGHTA and CDR2 FQGNSA. This CDR3 comprises 15 residues. Trimming took 2 bases from V and 7 from J; bases not matched to a gene: 9. This CDR3 reads CASSLLDRGNGEQYF. The CDR3 nucleotides are TGTGCCAGCAGCTTACTTGACAGGGGGAACGGGGAGCAGTACTTC.

The chain recombines TRBV5-6 with TRBJ2-1, with D unresolved. This CDR3 is 17 amino acids long. V lost 3 bases and J lost 4, with 20 bases in between. Per the germline V gene, CDR1 is SGHDT and CDR2 is YYEEEE. CDR3 region: CASSSTLLTKSYNEQFF. The CDR3, as DNA: TGTGCCAGCAGCTCCACCCTCCTGACAAAATCTTACAATGAGCAGTTCTTC.

The chain recombines TRBV7-2 with TRBJ1-5, with D perhaps matching TRBD1 (5 bases). CDR3 size: 15 residues. Trimming took off 5 bases at V and 0 bases at J, with 11 bases between the two ends. In germline, CDR1 is SGHTA, CDR2 FQGNSA. CDR3 DNA sequence: TGTGCCAGCAGCCCCGGGGGGTATAGCAATCAGCCCCAGCATTTT. It translates to CASSPGGYSNQPQHF.

The rearrangement links TRBV7-6 to TRBJ2-5, with 10 bases matching TRBD2. V was clipped by 5 bases and J by 14 bases; unmatched bases: 8. The germline V gene has CDR1 SGHVS and CDR2 FNYEAQ. The CDR3 length is 12 residues. The CDR3 bases are TGTGCCAGCAGCCCACTACTAGCGGGAAAATACTTC. Translating gives CASSPLLAGKYF.

The chain uses TRBV5-1 and TRBJ2-1; 8 nucleotides match TRBD2. Germline values: CDR1 SGHRS, CDR2 YFSETQ. V lost 2 bases to trimming and J lost 0 bases; unmatched junction nucleotides: 7. The CDR3 loop spans 17 amino acids. The CDR3 region has the DNA TGCGCCAGCAGCTTTTCCATAGCGGGGTCCTCCTACAATGAGCAGTTCTTC. Encoded protein: CASSFSIAGSSYNEQFF.

The chain employs TRBV6-5 and TRBJ1-6, with D possibly matching TRBD1 (5 bases). CDR1 and CDR2 from the germline V gene are MNHEY and SVGAGI. Trimming took off 4 bases at V and 7 bases at J, with 14 bases between the two ends. The CDR3 has 15 amino acids. CDR3 bases: TGTGCCAGCAGTTCCGCCGGGGGTAGGAATTCACCCCTCCACTTT. Its translation: CASSSAGGRNSPLHF.

The V gene is TRBV5-1, the J gene TRBJ2-5; 8 bases line up with TRBD2. The J call may be incorrect, as the DNA end agrees better with TRBJ2-7. There are 15 residues in the CDR3. The V gene's germline CDR1 is SGHRS and CDR2 YFSETQ. Written as DNA, the CDR3 is TGCGCCAGCAGCGTGCGGGGGGCGGGGGGATACGAGCAGTACTTC. The encoded protein is CASSVRGAGGYEQYF.

In the case of this clone: Other DNA sequences in the sample encode the same CDR3. This chain uses TRBV7-9 with TRBJ1-5; 11 bases match TRBD1. Germline loops: CDR1 SEHNR, CDR2 FQNEAQ (reference sequence). V lost 6 bases and J lost 0; bases outside the gene matches: 10. The CDR3 runs 18 residues. The CDR3 DNA is TGTGCCAGCAGTCCCAGCAGGGACAGGGGGTATAGCAATCAGCCCCAGCATTTT. Protein product: CASSPSRDRGYSNQPQHF.

This chain uses TRBV5-8 with TRBJ2-5; 7 bases fit TRBD1. Looked up from germline, CDR1 is SGHTS and CDR2 is YDEGEE. V was pared by 6 bases and J by 5 bases, with 19 bases of the junction left unmatched. The CDR3 contains 17 residues. The DNA for the CDR3 is TGTGCCAGCATCCCCGGGGTAAAGAGACAGGGCGGGGAGACCCAGTACTTC. As protein: CASIPGVKRQGGETQYF.

The chain combines TRBV14 with TRBJ1-2, with 7 bases identical to TRBD1. The germline V gene has CDR1 SGHDN and CDR2 FVKESK. The CDR3 has 14 amino acids. The trim removed 2 bases at V and 4 bases at J, leaving 4 bases unmatched. CDR3 coding DNA: TGTGCCAGCAGCCAATCCGGGACAGCCTATGGCTACACCTTC. Translating gives CASSQSGTAYGYTF.

Details on this clone: The identical CDR3 is also encoded by other nucleotide sequences in the sample. V usage is TRBV5-1 and J usage is TRBJ2-2, with 11 bases fitting TRBD2. V shed 4 bases and J 1 base; nucleotides not matched to a gene: 3. The length of the CDR3 is 16 residues. CDR1 is SGHRS and CDR2 is YFSETQ in the germline V gene. CDR3 nucleotides: TGCGCCAGCAGCCTGCTAGCGGGGGGGAACACCGGGGAGCTGTTTTTT. Its translation is CASSLLAGGNTGELFF.

The V and J genes are TRBV18 and TRBJ2-3; 7 bases fit TRBD1. CDR1 and CDR2 (germline): KGHSH, LQKENI. The CDR3 loop spans 15 amino acids. V was pared by 4 bases and J by 0 bases, with 4 bases of the junction left unmatched. In DNA, the CDR3 is TGTGCCAGCTCACTGGACAGGTTCAGCACAGATACGCAGTATTTT. Translating it yields CASSLDRFSTDTQYF.